This TCR beta chain was sequenced for a study of OX40 agonist ivuxolimab in advanced cancers. Study-wide context: Patients were dosed with the agonistic anti-OX40 (CD134) antibody ivuxolimab. The mean age was about 61 years, ranging from about 23 to 79, with around four fifths of participants male.

Clones were read by immunoSEQ multiplex PCR, and TCRdb kept only the in-frame ones, dropping some. The profile shows about 110,000 clones, around 90% of them singletons. Germline CDR1 is MNHNY and CDR2 is SVGAGI (reference sequence). The CDR3 covers 14 residues. With V trimmed by 7 bases and J by 6 bases, 5 bases remained unmatched. This clonotype was obtained from an adult with an advanced solid tumor such as melanoma, head and neck, liver or kidney cancer. The starting material was CD4+ or CD8+ T cells sorted from blood, obtained in a trial of the OX40 agonist ivuxolimab. This rearrangement joins TRBV6-6 to TRBJ2-3; TRBD2 matches at 12 bases. This CDR3 reads CASTKTSGGDTQYF. The DNA for the CDR3 is TGTGCCAGCACCAAGACTAGCGGGGGCGATACGCAGTATTTT.